What follows describes a single T cell receptor (beta chain). The target antigen is unknown. After removal of 2 bases from V and 7 bases from J, the junction contained 3 bases not matched to a gene. The length of the CDR3 is 13 residues. CDR1 is SQVTM, CDR2 ANQGSEA, per germline. This specimen belongs to a study of cytomegalovirus exposure and HLA in healthy donors. The study's findings and limits: Most TCR sequences were seen very rarely across donors, but some public TCRs occurred in many.

The PCR had 60 Vbeta and 13 Jbeta primers. TCRdb keeps only in-frame clones here, not all; method: immunoSEQ multiplex PCR. The table has some 120,000 clones, roughly four fifths seen once. Sequenced sample: PBMCs. The J gene is TRBJ1-4, the V gene TRBV29-1; 8 bases fit TRBD1. The sequence derives from a man in his forties in good health and CMV-seronegative. The CDR3 spells CSVERTGFEKLFF. The CDR3 DNA follows: TGCAGCGTTGAAAGGACAGGGTTTGAAAAACTGTTTTTT. Variable domain in full (rest from reference TRBV29-1 and TRBJ1-4): SAVISQKPSRDICQRGTSLTIQCQVDSQVTMMFWYRQQPGQSLTLIATANQGSEATYESGFVIDKFPISRPNLTFSTLTVSNMSPEDSSIYLCSVERTGFEKLFFGSGTQLSVL.